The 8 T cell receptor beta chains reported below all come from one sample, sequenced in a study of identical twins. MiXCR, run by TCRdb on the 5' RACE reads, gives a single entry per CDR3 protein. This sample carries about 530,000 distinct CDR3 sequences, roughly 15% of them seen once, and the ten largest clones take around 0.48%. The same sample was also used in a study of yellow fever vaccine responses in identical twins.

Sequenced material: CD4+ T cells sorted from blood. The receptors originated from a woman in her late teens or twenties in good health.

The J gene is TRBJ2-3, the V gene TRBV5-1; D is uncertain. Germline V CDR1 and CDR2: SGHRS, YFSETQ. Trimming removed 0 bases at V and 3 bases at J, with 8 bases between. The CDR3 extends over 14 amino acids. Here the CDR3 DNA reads TGCGCCAGCAGCTTGGGTATAACTACAGATACGCAGTATTTT. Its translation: CASSLGITTDTQYF.

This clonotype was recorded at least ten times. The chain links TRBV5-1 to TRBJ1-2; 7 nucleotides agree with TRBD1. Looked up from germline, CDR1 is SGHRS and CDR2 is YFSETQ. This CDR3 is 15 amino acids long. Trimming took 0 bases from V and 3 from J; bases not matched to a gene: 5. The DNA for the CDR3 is TGCGCCAGCAGCTTGGGACAGGGAAGCTACTATGGCTACACCTTC. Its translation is CASSLGQGSYYGYTF. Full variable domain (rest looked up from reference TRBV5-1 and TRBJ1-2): KAGVTQTPRYLIKTRGQQVTLSCSPISGHRSVSWYQQTPGQGLQFLFEYFSETQRNKGNFPGRFSGRQFSNSRSEMNVSTLELGDSALYLCASSLGQGSYYGYTFGSGTRLTVV.

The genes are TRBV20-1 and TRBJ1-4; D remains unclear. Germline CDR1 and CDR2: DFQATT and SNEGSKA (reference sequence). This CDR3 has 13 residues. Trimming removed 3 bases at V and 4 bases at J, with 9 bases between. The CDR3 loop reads CSASPPYNEKLFF. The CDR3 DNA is TGCAGTGCTAGTCCACCCTATAATGAAAAACTGTTTTTT.

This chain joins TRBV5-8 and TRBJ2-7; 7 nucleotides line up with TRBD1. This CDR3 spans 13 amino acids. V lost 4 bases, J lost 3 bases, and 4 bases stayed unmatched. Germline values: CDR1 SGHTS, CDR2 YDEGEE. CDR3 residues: CASSLTGFYEQYF. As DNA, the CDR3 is TGTGCCAGCAGCCTGACAGGGTTCTACGAGCAGTACTTC.

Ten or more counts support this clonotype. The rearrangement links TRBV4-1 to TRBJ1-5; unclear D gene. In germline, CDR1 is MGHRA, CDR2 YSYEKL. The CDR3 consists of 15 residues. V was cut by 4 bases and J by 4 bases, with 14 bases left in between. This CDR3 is CASSLTEVANQPQHF. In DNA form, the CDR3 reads TGCGCCAGCAGCCTCACAGAGGTAGCAAATCAGCCCCAGCATTTT.

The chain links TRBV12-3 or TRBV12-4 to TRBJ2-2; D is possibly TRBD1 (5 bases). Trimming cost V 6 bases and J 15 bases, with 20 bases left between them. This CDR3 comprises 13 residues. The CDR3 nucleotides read TGTGCCAGCAGCCCAGGGTGGGCTAAGGGGTTGTTTTTT. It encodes CASSPGWAKGLFF.

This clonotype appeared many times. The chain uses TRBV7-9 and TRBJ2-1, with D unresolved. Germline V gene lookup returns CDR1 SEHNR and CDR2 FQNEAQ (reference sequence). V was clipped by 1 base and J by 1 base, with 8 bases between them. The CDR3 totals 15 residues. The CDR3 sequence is CASSLDQSSYNEQFF. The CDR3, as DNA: TGTGCCAGCAGCTTAGACCAGTCGTCCTACAATGAGCAGTTCTTC.

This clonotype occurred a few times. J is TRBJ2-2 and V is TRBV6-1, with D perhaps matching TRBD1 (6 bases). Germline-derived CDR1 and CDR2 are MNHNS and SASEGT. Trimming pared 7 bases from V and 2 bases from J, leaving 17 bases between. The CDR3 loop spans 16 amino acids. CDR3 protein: CASTRQARANTGELFF. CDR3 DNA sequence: TGTGCCAGCACAAGACAGGCACGGGCAAACACCGGGGAGCTGTTTTTT.